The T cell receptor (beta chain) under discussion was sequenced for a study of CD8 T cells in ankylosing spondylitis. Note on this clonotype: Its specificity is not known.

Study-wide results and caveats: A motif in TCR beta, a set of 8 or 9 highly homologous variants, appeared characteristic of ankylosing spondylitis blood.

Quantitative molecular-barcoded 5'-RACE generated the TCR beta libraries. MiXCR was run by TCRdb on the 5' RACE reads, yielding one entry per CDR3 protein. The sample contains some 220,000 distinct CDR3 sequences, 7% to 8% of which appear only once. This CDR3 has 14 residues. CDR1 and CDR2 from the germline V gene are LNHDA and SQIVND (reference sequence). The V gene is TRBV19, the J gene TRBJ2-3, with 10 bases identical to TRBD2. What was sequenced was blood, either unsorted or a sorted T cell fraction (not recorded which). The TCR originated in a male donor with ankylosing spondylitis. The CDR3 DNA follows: TGTGCTCGATTTAGCGGGGGGACCACAGATACGCAGTATTTT. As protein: CARFSGGTTDTQYF.